The following is a T cell receptor (beta chain) sequence with its context. In germline, CDR1 is LGHDT, CDR2 YNNKEL (reference sequence). The CDR3 extends over 14 amino acids. V shed 7 bases and J shed 7 bases, with 17 bases lying between them. An amount of RNA that ranged from roughly 0.45 to 1 ug was reverse transcribed with random hexamers. A single record per CDR3 protein comes from TCRdb applying MiXCR to the immunoSEQ multiplex PCR reads. The sample contains under 150,000 distinct CDR3 sequences, roughly 76% of which appear only once. The data derive from a study of CD8 T cells in Susac syndrome. Sequencing of TCR beta, carried out with a high-throughput approach, was applied to CD8+ and CD4+ T cells from the blood.

The sample was CD8+ T cells from PBMCs. This clonotype was sampled from a human donor with multiple sclerosis. V gene TRBV3-1 combines with J gene TRBJ2-1; D is perhaps TRBD1 (6 bases). CDR3 residues: CASTTGMGANEQFF. The CDR3, as DNA: TGTGCCAGCACCACAGGGATGGGTGCAAATGAGCAGTTCTTC.